One and the same sample provided the 11 T cell receptor beta chains below, sequenced in a study of T cell clonotyping in hematopoietic cell transplantation. Sequencing was performed with immunoSEQ multiplex PCR; in TCRdb, only in-frame clones are kept and a portion is missing. The sample includes about 69,000 clones, 95% to 97% of them seen just once. Specified time point: recipient sample about 28 days before transplant, after cytoreduction. Sequenced material: peripheral blood mononuclear cells, taken before stem cell transplant. These receptors were collected from a woman in her forties or fifties with acute myeloid leukemia. Some clones in this sample may be carry-over from other donors' samples.

This clone was seen only once. The chain recombines TRBV5-1 with TRBJ2-3; D ambiguous. This CDR3 comprises 15 residues. Germline V gene sequence: CDR1 SGHRS, CDR2 YFSETQ. Trimming took off 4 bases at V and 3 bases at J, with 15 bases between the two ends. Written as DNA, the CDR3 is TGCGCCAGCAGCCCGGAACCGGGCAGAACAGATACGCAGTATTTT. Its protein product is CASSPEPGRTDTQYF. The entire variable domain, with the rest obtained from reference TRBV5-1 and TRBJ2-3, is as follows: KAGVTQTPRYLIKTRGQQVTLSCSPISGHRSVSWYQQTPGQGLQFLFEYFSETQRNKGNFPGRFSGRQFSNSRSEMNVSTLELGDSALYLCASSPEPGRTDTQYFGPGTRLTVL.

This chain joins TRBV30 and TRBJ1-2, with D hard to call. The CDR3 sequence is 13 residues long. Germline V gives CDR1 GTSNPN, CDR2 SVGIG (reference sequence). V lost 3 bases, J lost 8 bases, and 16 bases lay in between. The CDR3 is CAWSMAKGSGYTF. CDR3 nucleotides: TGTGCCTGGAGCATGGCCAAGGGTTCCGGCTACACCTTC.

The sample holds one count of this clone. The V and J genes are TRBV7-2 and TRBJ2-7; D call uncertain. This CDR3 region has 13 residues. Germline assignment: CDR1 SGHTA and CDR2 FQGNSA. The V end lost 3 bases, the J end lost 0 bases, and 6 bases lay between the germline ends. The CDR3 DNA is TGTGCCAGCAGCTTGTGGAGCTCCTACGAGCAGTACTTC. Protein product: CASSLWSSYEQYF.

The gene calls are TRBV7-8 and TRBJ1-6; D possibly corresponds to TRBD1 (6 bases). CDR3 length: 15 residues. The V end lost 3 bases, the J end lost 8 bases, and 14 bases lay between the germline ends. From germline, CDR1 is SGHVS and CDR2 FQNEAQ. CDR3 protein: CASSLRTASDSPLHF. The CDR3 bases are TGTGCCAGCAGCTTGCGGACAGCCTCGGATTCACCCCTCCACTTT.

In this sample, this clone turned up once. This CDR3 is CASSGDRAAEAFF. DNA for the CDR3: TGCGCCAGCAGCGGGGACAGGGCCGCTGAAGCTTTCTTT. The V and J genes are TRBV5-1 and TRBJ1-1; TRBD1 aligns across 9 bases. Germline loops: CDR1 SGHRS, CDR2 YFSETQ. The ends lost 4 bases at V and 6 bases at J; junction bases unmatched: 4. The CDR3 consists of 13 residues.

Only one count was recorded for this clone. The rearrangement joins TRBV27 to TRBJ2-2; 11 nucleotides match TRBD2. This CDR3 has 15 residues. V trimming: 0 bases; J trimming: 8 bases; junction bases outside the gene matches: 2. The germline CDR1 and CDR2 sequences are MNHEY and SMNVEV (reference sequence). The CDR3 DNA reads as TGTGCCAGCAGTTTATCACTAGCGGGAGTGGGGGAGCTGTTTTTT. Residues: CASSLSLAGVGELFF.

J is TRBJ1-5 and V is TRBV7-9, with a tentative D call TRBD1 (5 bases). V lost 5 bases and J 4 bases, leaving 9 bases between the germline ends. The CDR3 runs 13 residues. Germline V CDR1 and CDR2: SEHNR, FQNEAQ (reference sequence). CDR3 in amino acids: CASSPGANQPQHF. The CDR3 DNA reads TGTGCCAGCAGCCCTGGGGCAAATCAGCCCCAGCATTTT.

V and J are TRBV27 and TRBJ2-1, with D perhaps TRBD2 (6 bases). V was pared by 6 bases and J by 3 bases, with 15 bases between. The germline V gene has CDR1 MNHEY and CDR2 SMNVEV (reference sequence). The CDR3 totals 15 residues. The CDR3 DNA follows: TGTGCCAGCAGGATAGCGGTCACATTCTACAATGAGCAGTTCTTC. The encoded protein is CASRIAVTFYNEQFF.

The chain carries TRBV9 and TRBJ2-3; 7 nucleotides align to TRBD2. V lost 0 bases and J lost 6; bases outside the gene matches: 10. CDR3 length: 16 amino acids. Germline lookup yields CDR1 SGDLS and CDR2 YYNGEE. CDR3 bases: TGTGCCAGCAGCGTAGGTCTTGCGGGAGCTGCGGATACGCAGTATTTT. Amino acids: CASSVGLAGAADTQYF.

This chain links TRBV29-1 with TRBJ1-2; the D is unclear. Germline V gene sequence: CDR1 SQVTM, CDR2 ANQGSEA. CDR3 length equals 14 residues. V was pared by 0 bases and J by 2 bases, with 10 bases between. CDR3 coding DNA: TGCAGCGTTGAAGATCCCGCCAAGAACTATGGCTACACCTTC. Translating it yields CSVEDPAKNYGYTF.

The chain joins TRBV27 to TRBJ2-7; no reliable D call. This CDR3 contains 13 residues. The germline CDR1 and CDR2 sequences are MNHEY and SMNVEV (reference sequence). Trimming left V 3 bases short and J 5 bases short, with 11 bases between. The CDR3 protein is CASSFREGHEQYF. The CDR3 region has the DNA TGTGCCAGCAGTTTTAGGGAAGGGCACGAGCAGTACTTC.